A selection of T cell receptor beta chains follows, all from one sample in a study of OX40 agonist ivuxolimab in advanced cancers. Sequencing used immunoSEQ multiplex PCR; TCRdb keeps in-frame clones, though not all of them. The sample lists more than 55,000 clones; 85% were seen once. The starting material was CD4+ or CD8+ T cells sorted from blood, obtained in a trial of the OX40 agonist ivuxolimab. Every receptor here comes from an adult with an advanced solid tumor such as melanoma, head and neck, liver or kidney cancer. CDR3s leave out the opening cysteine and the closing phenylalanine or tryptophan.

j_call v_call cdr3_aa
TRBJ2-7 TRBV10-3 AISEAPGQGAYEQY
TRBJ2-5 TRBV9 ASSVGVGGRSETQY
TRBJ2-7 TRBV2 ASSELGTQRPYEQY
TRBJ2-5 TRBV11-2 ASSDQGQETQY
TRBJ1-1 TRBV5-1 ASSLNGWTEAF
TRBJ2-1 TRBV28 ASSSTVGTASYNEQF
TRBJ2-2 TRBV7-3 ASSTGTSDIRELF
TRBJ2-2 TRBV5-1 ASSLEGTGELF
TRBJ1-1 TRBV10-3 AIREGLITEAF
TRBJ2-7 TRBV10-3 AISETQASGFYEQY
TRBJ2-7 TRBV20-1 SARGQVEQY
TRBJ2-7 TRBV11-2 ASSLNSGPGIIYEQY